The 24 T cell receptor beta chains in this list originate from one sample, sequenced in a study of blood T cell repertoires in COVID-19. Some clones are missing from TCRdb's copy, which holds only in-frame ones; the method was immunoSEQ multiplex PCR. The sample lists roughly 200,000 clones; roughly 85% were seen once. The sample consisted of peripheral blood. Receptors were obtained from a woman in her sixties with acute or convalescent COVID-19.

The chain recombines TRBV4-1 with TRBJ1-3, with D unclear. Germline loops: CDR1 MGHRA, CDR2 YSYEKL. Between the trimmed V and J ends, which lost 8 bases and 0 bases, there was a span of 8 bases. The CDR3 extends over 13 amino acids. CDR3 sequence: CASGTASGNTIYF. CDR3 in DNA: TGCGCCAGCGGAACAGCCTCTGGAAACACCATATATTTT.

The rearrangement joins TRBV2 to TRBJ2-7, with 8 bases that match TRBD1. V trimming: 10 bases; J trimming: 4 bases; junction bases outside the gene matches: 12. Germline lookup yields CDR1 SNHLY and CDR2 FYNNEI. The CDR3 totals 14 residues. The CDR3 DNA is TGTGCCATCGCACCGGGCAGGGGGCAATACGAGCAGTACGTC. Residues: CAIAPGRGQYEQYV.

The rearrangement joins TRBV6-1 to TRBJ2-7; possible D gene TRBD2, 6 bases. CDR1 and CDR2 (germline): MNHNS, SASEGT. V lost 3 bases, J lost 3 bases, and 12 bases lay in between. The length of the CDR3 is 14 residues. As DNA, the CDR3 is TGTGCCAGCAGTGAGGTAGCGGCATACTACGAGCAGTACTTC. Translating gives CASSEVAAYYEQYF.

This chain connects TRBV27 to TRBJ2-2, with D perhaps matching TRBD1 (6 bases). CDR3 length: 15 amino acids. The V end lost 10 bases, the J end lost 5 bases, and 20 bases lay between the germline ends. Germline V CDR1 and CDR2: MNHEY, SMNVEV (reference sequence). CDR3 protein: CATRWAGVGTGELFF. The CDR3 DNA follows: TGTGCCACCCGCTGGGCAGGGGTGGGGACCGGGGAGCTGTTTTTT.

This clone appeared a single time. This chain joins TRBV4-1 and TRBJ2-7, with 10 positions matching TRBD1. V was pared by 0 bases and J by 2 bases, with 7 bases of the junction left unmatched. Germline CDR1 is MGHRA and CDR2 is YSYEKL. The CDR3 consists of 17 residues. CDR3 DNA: TGCGCCAGCAGCCAAGACGTCGGACAGGGGGGAGCCTACGAGCAGTACTTC. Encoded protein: CASSQDVGQGGAYEQYF.

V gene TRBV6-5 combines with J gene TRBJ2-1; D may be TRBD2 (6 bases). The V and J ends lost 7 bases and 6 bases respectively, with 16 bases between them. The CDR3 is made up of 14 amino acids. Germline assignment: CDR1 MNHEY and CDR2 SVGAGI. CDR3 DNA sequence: TGTGCCAGCATCGCCGTTGGGGGGAGCAATGAGCAGTTCTTC. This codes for CASIAVGGSNEQFF.

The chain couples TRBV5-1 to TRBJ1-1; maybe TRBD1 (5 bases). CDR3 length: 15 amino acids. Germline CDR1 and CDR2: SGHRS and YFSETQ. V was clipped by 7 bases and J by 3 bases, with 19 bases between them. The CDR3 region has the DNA TGCGCCAGCGGGCCCACGGGGGAGGTTGACACTGAAGCTTTCTTT. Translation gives CASGPTGEVDTEAFF. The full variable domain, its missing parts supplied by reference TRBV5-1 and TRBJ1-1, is KAGVTQTPRYLIKTRGQQVTLSCSPISGHRSVSWYQQTPGQGLQFLFEYFSETQRNKGNFPGRFSGRQFSNSRSEMNVSTLELGDSALYLCASGPTGEVDTEAFFGQGTRLTVV.

CDR3 bases: TGTGCCAGCAGCTTAGTGGGGCAGGGACAGGGATATGGCTACACCTTC. Its protein product is CASSLVGQGQGYGYTF. This chain connects TRBV11-2 to TRBJ1-2; 9 bases map to TRBD1. After removal of 1 base from V and 5 bases from J, the junction contained 8 bases not matched to a gene. Germline V gene lookup returns CDR1 SGHAT and CDR2 FQNNGV. This CDR3 spans 16 amino acids.

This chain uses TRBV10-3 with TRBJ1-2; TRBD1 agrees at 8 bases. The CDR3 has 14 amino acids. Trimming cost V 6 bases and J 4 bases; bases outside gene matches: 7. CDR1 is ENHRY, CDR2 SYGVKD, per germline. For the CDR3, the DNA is TGTGCCATCAGCCTAGGACAGGGAGCCTATGGCTACACCTTC. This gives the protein CAISLGQGAYGYTF.

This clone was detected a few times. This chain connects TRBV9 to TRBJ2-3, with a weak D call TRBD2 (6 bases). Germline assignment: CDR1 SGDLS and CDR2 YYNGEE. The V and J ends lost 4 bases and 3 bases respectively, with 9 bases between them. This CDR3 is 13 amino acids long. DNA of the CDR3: TGTGCCAGCAGCCGCGGGGCAACAGATACGCAGTATTTT. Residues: CASSRGATDTQYF.

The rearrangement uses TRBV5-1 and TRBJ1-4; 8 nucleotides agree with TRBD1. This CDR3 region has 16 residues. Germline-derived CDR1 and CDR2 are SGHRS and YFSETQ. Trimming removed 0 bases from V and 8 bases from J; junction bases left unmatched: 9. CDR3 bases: TGCGCCAGCAGCTTGGGGGCTGGGACAGGTCGGGAAAAACTGTTTTTT. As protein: CASSLGAGTGREKLFF.

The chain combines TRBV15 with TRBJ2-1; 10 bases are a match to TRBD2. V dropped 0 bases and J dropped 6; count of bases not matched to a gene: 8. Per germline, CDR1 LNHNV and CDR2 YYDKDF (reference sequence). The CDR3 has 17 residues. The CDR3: CATSRDPQGLAPNEQFF. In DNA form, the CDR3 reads TGTGCCACCAGCAGAGATCCTCAGGGACTAGCGCCCAATGAGCAGTTCTTC.

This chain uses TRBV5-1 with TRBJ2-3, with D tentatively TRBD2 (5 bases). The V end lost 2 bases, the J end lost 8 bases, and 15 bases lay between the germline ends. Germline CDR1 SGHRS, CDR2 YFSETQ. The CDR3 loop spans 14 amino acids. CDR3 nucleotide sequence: TGCGCCAGCAGCTTACTAGAAACGAGTGGTACGCAGTATTTT. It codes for CASSLLETSGTQYF.

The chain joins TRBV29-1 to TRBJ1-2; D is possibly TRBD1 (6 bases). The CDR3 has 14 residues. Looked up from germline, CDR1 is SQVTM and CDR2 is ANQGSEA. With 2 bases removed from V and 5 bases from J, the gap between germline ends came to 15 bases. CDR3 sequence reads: CSVEPPGVLYGYTF. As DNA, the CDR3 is TGCAGCGTTGAACCGCCAGGGGTTCTATATGGCTACACCTTC.

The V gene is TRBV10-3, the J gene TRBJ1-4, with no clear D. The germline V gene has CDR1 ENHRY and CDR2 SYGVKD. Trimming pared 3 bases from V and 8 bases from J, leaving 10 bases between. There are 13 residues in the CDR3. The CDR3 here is CAISESGVEKLFF. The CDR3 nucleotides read TGTGCCATCAGTGAAAGCGGCGTCGAAAAACTGTTTTTT.

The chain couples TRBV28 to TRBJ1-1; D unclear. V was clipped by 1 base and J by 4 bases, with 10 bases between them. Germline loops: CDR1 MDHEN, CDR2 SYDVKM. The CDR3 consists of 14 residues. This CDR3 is CASSLSSAGTEAFF. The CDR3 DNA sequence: TGTGCCAGCAGTTTATCGTCGGCGGGCACTGAAGCTTTCTTT. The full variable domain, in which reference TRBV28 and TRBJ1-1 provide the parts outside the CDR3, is DVKVTQSSRYLVKRTGEKVFLECVQDMDHENMFWYRQDPGLGLRLIYFSYDVKMKEKGDIPEGYSVSREKKERFSLILESASTNQTSMYLCASSLSSAGTEAFFGQGTRLTVV.

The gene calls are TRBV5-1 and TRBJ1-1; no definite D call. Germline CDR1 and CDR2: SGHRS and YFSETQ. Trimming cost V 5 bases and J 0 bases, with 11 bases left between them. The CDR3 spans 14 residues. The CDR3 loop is CASRREEVNTEAFF. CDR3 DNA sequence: TGCGCCAGCAGACGGGAGGAAGTGAACACTGAAGCTTTCTTT.

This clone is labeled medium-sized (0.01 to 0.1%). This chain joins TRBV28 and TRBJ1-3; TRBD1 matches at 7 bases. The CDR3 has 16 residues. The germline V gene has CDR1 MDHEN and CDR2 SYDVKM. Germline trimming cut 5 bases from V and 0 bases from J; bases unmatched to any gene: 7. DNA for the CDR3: TGTGCCAGCAGTCCACTCGACAGGGCCTCTGGAAACACCATATATTTT. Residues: CASSPLDRASGNTIYF.

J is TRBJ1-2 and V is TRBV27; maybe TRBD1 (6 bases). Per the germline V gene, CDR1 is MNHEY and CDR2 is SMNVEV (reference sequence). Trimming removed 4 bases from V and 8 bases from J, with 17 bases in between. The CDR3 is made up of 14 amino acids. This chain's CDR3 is CASSSQQGADGYTF. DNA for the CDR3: TGTGCCAGCAGTTCTCAACAGGGAGCGGACGGCTACACCTTC.

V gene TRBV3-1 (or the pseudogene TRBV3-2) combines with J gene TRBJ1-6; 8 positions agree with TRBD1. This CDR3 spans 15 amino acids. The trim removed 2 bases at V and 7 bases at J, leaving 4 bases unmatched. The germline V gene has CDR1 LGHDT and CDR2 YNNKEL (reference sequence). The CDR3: CASSQQGAGNSPLHF. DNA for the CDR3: TGTGCCAGCAGCCAACAGGGGGCTGGCAATTCACCCCTCCACTTT.

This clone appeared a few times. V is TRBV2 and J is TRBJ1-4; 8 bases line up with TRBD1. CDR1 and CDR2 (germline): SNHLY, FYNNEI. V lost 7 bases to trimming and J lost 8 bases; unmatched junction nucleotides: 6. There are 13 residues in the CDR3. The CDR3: CASKTGDKEKLFF. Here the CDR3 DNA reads TGTGCCAGCAAGACAGGGGACAAGGAAAAACTGTTTTTT.

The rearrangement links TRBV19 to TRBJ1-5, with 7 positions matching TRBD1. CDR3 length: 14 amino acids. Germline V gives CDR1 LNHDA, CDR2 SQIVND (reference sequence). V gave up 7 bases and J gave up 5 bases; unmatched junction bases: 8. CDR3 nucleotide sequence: TGTGCCAGTACAAAGGGACAGCATTATCAGCCCCAGCATTTT. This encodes CASTKGQHYQPQHF.

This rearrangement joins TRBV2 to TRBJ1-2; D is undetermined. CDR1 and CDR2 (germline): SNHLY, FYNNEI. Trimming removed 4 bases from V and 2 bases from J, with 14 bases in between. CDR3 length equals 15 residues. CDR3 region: CASSGAALVNYGYTF. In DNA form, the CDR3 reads TGTGCCAGCAGTGGGGCCGCCCTTGTAAACTATGGCTACACCTTC.

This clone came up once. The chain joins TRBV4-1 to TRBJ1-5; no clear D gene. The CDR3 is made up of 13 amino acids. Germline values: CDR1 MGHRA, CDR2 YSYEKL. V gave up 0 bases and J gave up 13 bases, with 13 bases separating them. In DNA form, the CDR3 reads TGCGCCAGCAGCCAAGATACCCAATTCTATCAGCATTTT. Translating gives CASSQDTQFYQHF.